This T cell receptor (beta chain) was captured by sequencing in a study of T cell repertoires in cytomegalovirus infection. As for the study in general: Public TCR beta signatures marked donors with CMV infection and the matching HLA.

Study results and caveats: Dominant in the ex vivo response were TCR beta clonotypes restricted by HLA-C and specific for CMV.

V lost 4 bases to trimming and J lost 5 bases, with 15 bases between them. CDR3 length equals 14 residues. CDR1 and CDR2 from the germline V gene are SGHKS and YYEKEE (reference sequence). A remark on this clonotype: Its matching antigen is unknown.

TCRdb re-derived calls from the reads in MiXCR, one entry per CDR3 protein. The data hold under 300,000 distinct CDR3 sequences, with more than 15% observed a single time. This clonotype was sampled from a human donor in good health (CMV status not recorded). Some clones in this sample may be carry-over from other donors' samples. Sequenced: CD8+ T cells from PBMCs. The chain joins TRBV5-5 to TRBJ1-1, with D perhaps TRBD1 (6 bases). The CDR3 bases are TGTGCCAGCAGCCTCCCCGGGGGCGAGACTGAAGCTTTCTTT. Encoded protein: CASSLPGGETEAFF.